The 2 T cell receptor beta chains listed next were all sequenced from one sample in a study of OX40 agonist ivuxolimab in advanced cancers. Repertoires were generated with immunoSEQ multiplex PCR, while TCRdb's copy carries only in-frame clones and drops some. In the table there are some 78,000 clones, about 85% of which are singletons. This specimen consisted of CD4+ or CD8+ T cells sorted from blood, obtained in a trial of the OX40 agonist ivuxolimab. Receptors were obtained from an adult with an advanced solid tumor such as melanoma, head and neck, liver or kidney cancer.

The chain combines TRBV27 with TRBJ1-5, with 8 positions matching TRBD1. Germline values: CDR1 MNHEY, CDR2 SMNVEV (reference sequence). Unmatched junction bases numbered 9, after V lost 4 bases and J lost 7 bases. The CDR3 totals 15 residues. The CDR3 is CASSSSGTGGQPQHF. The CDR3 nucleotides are TGTGCCAGCAGTTCGTCCGGGACAGGTGGGCAGCCCCAGCATTTT.

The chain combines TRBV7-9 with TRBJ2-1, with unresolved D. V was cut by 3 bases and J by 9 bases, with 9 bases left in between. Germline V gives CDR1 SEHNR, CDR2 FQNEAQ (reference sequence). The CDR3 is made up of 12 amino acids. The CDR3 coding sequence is TGTGCCAGCAGCTTTACAAGGAGTGAGCAGTTCTTC. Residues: CASSFTRSEQFF. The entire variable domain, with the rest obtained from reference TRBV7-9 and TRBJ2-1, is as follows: DTGVSQNPRHKITKRGQNVTFRCDPISEHNRLYWYRQTLGQGPEFLTYFQNEAQLEKSRLLSDRFSAERPKGSFSTLEIQRTEQGDSAMYLCASSFTRSEQFFGPGTRLTVL.